The clone carrying this T cell receptor beta chain has only a few counts. The antigen is undetermined. Trimming removed 2 bases at V and 7 bases at J, with 6 bases between. Germline-derived CDR1 and CDR2 are DFQATT and SNEGSKA (reference sequence). The CDR3 loop spans 10 amino acids. The data belong to a study of blood T cells in healthy people across ages. Study findings and constraints: Getting older went along with TCR beta diversity per million T cells dropping roughly linearly.

Through a sample-barcoded 5' primer and a J-beta primer mix, a second PCR was run for roughly 6 to 11 cycles. Carrying 12 random nucleotides, a template-switch adaptor labeled each individual cDNA molecule. Each CDR3 protein gets one entry after TCRdb re-called the 5' RACE reads with MiXCR. The sample has over 600,000 distinct CDR3 sequences; roughly three fifths are singletons. The sequenced sample was blood. This receptor was taken from a man in his forties in good health. The V and J genes are TRBV20-1 and TRBJ2-7, with a possible D match to TRBD2 (5 bases). CDR3 nucleotide sequence: TGCAGTGCTAGACGAGGGGAGCAGTACTTC. It translates to CSARRGEQYF.